The T cell receptor beta chain described here comes from a study of beta chain features in type 1 diabetes. Notes on the study in general: There was no resolution here of whether HLA type influences TCRB rearrangement. Within each of all four CD4+ subsets, Type 1 diabetes patients had TCRB CDR3s that were moderately but significantly shorter. A greater similarity of naive, central memory and Treg TCRB repertoires was seen among patients than among healthy donors. The study notes PCR might favor shorter templates equally in patients and controls.

In its sample, this clone was seen a few times. Its antigen is still unknown. As every portion of the isolated RNA was reverse transcribed, the sequencing read expressed TCRB transcripts. Millions of reads were obtained on average from naive, central memory and regulatory T cell samples. Measured with immunoSEQ multiplex PCR; TCRdb has only the in-frame clones, and not every one. The profile shows roughly 730,000 clones, roughly an eighth of them singletons. The J segment lost 10 bases and the V segment lost 3 bases, leaving 3 bases of the junction unmatched. Germline loops: CDR1 SGHTA, CDR2 FQGTGA. This CDR3 is built from 14 residues.

The sample comprised naive CD4+ T cells from blood. This clonotype was obtained from a man aged 18 to 29 with type 1 diabetes. V is TRBV7-3 and J is TRBJ2-1; 13 positions match TRBD2. CDR3 amino acids: CASSLGLAGREQFF. The DNA for the CDR3 is TGTGCCAGCAGCTTGGGACTAGCGGGGAGGGAGCAGTTCTTC.